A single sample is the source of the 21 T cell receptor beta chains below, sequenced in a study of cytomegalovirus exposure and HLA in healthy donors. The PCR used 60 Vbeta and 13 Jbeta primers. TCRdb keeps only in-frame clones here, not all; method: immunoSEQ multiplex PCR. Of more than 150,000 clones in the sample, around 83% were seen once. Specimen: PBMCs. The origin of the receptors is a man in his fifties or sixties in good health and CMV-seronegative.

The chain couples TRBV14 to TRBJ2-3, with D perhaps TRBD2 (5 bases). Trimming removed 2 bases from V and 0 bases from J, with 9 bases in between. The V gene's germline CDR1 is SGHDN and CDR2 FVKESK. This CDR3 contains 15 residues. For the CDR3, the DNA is TGTGCCAGCAGCCAAATACTAGTGAGCACAGATACGCAGTATTTT. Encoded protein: CASSQILVSTDTQYF.

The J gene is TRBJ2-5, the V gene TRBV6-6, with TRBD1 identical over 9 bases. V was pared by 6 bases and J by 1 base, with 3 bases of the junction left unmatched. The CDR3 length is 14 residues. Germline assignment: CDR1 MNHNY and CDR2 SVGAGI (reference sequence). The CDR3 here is CASSRDRAQETQYF. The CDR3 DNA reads TGTGCCAGCAGCCGGGACAGGGCCCAAGAGACCCAGTACTTC.

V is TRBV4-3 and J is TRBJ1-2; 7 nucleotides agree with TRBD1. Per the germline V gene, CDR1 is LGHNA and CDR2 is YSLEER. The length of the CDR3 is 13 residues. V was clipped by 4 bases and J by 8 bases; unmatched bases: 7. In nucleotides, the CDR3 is TGCGCCAGCAGCCTGGAGGGGGCACGGGGCTACACCTTC. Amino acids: CASSLEGARGYTF.

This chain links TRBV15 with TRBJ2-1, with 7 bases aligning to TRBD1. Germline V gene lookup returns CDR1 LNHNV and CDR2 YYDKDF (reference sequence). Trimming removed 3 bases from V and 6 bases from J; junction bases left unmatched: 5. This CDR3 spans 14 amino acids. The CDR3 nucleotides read TGTGCCACCAGCAGGGACAGGCCGGCCAATGAGCAGTTCTTC. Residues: CATSRDRPANEQFF.

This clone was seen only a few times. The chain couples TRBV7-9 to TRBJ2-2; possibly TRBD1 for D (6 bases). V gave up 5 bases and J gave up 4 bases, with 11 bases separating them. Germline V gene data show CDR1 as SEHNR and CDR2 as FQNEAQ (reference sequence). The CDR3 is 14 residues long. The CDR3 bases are TGTGCCAGCAGCCGGGGACAATCCACCGGGGAGCTGTTTTTT. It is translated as CASSRGQSTGELFF.

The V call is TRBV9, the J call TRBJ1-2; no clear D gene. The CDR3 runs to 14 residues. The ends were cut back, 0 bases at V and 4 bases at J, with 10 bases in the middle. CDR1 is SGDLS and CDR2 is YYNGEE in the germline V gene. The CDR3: CASSVESGLYGYTF. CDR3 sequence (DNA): TGTGCCAGCAGCGTAGAGTCAGGTCTCTATGGCTACACCTTC.

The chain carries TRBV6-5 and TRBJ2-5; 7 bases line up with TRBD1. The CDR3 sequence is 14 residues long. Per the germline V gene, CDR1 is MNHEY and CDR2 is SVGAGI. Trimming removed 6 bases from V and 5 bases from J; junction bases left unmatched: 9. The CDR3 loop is CASRLSQGRETQYF. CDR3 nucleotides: TGTGCCAGCAGACTATCACAGGGGCGGGAGACCCAGTACTTC.

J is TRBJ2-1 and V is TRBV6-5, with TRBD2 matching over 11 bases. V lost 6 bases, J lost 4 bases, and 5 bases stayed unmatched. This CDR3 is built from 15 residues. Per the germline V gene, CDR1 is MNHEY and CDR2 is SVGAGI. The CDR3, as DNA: TGTGCCAGCAGGGGCGGGACTAGCGGATACAATGAGCAGTTCTTC. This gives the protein CASRGGTSGYNEQFF.

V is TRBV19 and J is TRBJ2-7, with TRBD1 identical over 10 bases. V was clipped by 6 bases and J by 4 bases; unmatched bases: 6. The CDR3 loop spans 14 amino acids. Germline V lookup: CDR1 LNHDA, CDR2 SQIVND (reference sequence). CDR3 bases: TGTGCCAGTAGCAGACAGGGGGCGCCGTACGAGCAGTACTTC. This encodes CASSRQGAPYEQYF. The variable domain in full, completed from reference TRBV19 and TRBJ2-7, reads DGGITQSPKYLFRKEGQNVTLSCEQNLNHDAMYWYRQDPGQGLRLIYYSQIVNDFQKGDIAEGYSVSREKKESFPLTVTSAQKNPTAFYLCASSRQGAPYEQYFGPGTRLTVT.

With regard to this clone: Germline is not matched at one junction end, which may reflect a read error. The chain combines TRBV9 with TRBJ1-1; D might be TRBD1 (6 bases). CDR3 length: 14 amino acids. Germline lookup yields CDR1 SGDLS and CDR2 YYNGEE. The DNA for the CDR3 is TGTGTCAGCAGCGTATCAGGGGTGAACACTGAAGCTTTCTTT. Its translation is CVSSVSGVNTEAFF.

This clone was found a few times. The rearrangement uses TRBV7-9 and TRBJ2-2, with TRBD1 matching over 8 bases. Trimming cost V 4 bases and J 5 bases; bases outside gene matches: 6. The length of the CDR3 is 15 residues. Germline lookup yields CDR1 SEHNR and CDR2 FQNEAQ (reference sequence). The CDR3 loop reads CASSWTGRRTGELFF. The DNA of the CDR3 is TGTGCCAGCAGCTGGACAGGGAGGAGGACCGGGGAGCTGTTTTTT.

The CDR3 loop reads CASSQESPGMDEQFF. CDR3 nucleotide sequence: TGTGCCAGCAGCCAAGAAAGTCCAGGGATGGATGAGCAGTTCTTC. The chain recombines TRBV9 with TRBJ2-1; weak D call: TRBD1 (5 bases). Trimming took 4 bases from V and 8 from J, leaving 19 bases between them. Germline CDR1 is SGDLS and CDR2 is YYNGEE. The CDR3 totals 15 residues.

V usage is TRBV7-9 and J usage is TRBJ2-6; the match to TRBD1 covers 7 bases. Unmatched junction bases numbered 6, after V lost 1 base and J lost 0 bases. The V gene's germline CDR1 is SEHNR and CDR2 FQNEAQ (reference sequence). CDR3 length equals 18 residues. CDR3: CASSLEFAGGSGANVLTF. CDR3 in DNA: TGTGCCAGCAGCTTAGAGTTTGCAGGGGGCTCTGGGGCCAACGTCCTGACTTTC.

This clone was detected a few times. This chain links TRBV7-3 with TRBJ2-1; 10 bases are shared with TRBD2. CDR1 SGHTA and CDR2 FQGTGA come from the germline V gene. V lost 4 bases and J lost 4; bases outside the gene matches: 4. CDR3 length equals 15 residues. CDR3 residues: CASSYSGGPYNEQFF. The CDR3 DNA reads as TGTGCCAGCAGCTATAGCGGGGGGCCTTACAATGAGCAGTTCTTC.

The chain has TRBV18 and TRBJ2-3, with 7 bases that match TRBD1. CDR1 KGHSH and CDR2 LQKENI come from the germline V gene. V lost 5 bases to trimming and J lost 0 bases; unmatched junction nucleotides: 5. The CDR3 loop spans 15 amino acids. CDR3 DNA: TGTGCCAGCTCAACGACAGGGTTCAGCACAGATACGCAGTATTTT. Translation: CASSTTGFSTDTQYF.

CDR3 coding DNA: TGTGCCAGCAGCGTAGCAACTAGCGGGGGAGCTAGCACAGATACGCAGTATTTT. Amino acid sequence: CASSVATSGGASTDTQYF. The chain combines TRBV9 with TRBJ2-3, with TRBD2 matching 11 bases. Germline values: CDR1 SGDLS, CDR2 YYNGEE. CDR3 length: 18 residues. V lost 0 bases to trimming and J lost 0 bases; unmatched junction nucleotides: 6.

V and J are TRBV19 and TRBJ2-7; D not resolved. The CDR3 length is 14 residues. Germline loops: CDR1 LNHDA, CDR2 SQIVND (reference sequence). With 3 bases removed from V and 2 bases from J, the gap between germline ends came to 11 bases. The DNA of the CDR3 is TGTGCCAGTAGTATTTCTCCCGGTCCCTACGAGCAGTACTTC. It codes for CASSISPGPYEQYF.

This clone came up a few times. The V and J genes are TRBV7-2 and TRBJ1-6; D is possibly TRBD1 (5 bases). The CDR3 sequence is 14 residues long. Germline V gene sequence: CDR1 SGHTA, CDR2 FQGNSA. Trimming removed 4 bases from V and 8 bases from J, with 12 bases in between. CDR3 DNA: TGTGCCAGCAGCTCTAGGGGCAGTTATTCACCCCTCCACTTT. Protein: CASSSRGSYSPLHF.

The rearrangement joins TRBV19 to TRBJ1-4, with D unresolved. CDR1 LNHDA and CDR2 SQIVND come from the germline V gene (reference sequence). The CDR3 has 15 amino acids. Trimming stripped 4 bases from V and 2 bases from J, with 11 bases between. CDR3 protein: CASSTPIGTNEKLFF. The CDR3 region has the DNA TGTGCCAGTAGTACCCCGATCGGGACTAATGAAAAACTGTTTTTT.

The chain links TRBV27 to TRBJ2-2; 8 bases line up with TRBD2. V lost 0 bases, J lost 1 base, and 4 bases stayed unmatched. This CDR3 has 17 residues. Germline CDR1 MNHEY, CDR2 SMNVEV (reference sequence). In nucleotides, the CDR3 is TGTGCCAGCAGTTTATCCCGCACTAGCGGGAACACCGGGGAGCTGTTTTTT. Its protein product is CASSLSRTSGNTGELFF.

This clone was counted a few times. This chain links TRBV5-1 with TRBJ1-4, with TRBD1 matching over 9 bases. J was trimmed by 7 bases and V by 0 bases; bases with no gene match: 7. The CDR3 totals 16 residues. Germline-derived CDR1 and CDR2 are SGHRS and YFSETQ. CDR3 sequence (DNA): TGCGCCAGCAGCTTGGGGGGACAGGGCATGAGTGAAAAACTGTTTTTT. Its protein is CASSLGGQGMSEKLFF.